The 26 T cell receptor beta chains in this list originate from one sample, sequenced in a study of cytotoxic CD8 clonotypes in ibrutinib-treated CLL. Profiling relied on immunoSEQ multiplex PCR, and the TCRdb table lists in-frame clones only, not all of them. The profile covers about 140,000 clones, with approximately 80% appearing a single time and 25% to 30% taken by the ten largest. The sequencing here drew on PBMCs, taken after 12 months of ibrutinib treatment. The receptors come from a human donor with chronic lymphocytic leukemia.

The chain has TRBV7-9 and TRBJ2-5; 9 positions agree with TRBD1. There are 18 residues in the CDR3. Germline trimming cut 0 bases from V and 4 bases from J; bases unmatched to any gene: 12. In germline, CDR1 is SEHNR, CDR2 FQNEAQ (reference sequence). This CDR3 reads CASSLAWVVQGAGETQYF. CDR3 sequence (DNA): TGTGCCAGCAGCTTAGCGTGGGTGGTACAGGGGGCAGGAGAGACCCAGTACTTC.

The table lists this clone with a count of one. This chain joins TRBV28 and TRBJ2-2; 7 bases agree with TRBD2. The CDR3 covers 14 residues. Germline V gene lookup returns CDR1 MDHEN and CDR2 SYDVKM. Trimming removed 5 bases from V and 7 bases from J; junction bases left unmatched: 7. CDR3 DNA sequence: TGTGCCAGCAGTGAAGGGACTAATCACGGGGAGCTGTTTTTT. Translating it yields CASSEGTNHGELFF.

The chain has TRBV6-5 and TRBJ1-5; 8 nucleotides agree with TRBD1. The V gene's germline CDR1 is MNHEY and CDR2 SVGAGI. The CDR3 contains 14 residues. Trimming took 5 bases from V and 4 from J; bases not matched to a gene: 4. The CDR3 DNA reads TGTGCCAGCAGTAAACAGGGGGGAAATCAGCCCCAGCATTTT. Encoded protein: CASSKQGGNQPQHF.

CDR3 DNA sequence: TGTGCCAGCAGGCTCGCGGGGAGCACTGAAGCTTTCTTT. Translating gives CASRLAGSTEAFF. The rearrangement uses TRBV27 and TRBJ1-1; D call uncertain. The CDR3 is 13 amino acids. With 6 bases removed from V and 4 bases from J, the gap between germline ends came to 12 bases. CDR1 is MNHEY, CDR2 SMNVEV, per germline (reference sequence).

Only a few counts were recorded for this clone. V is TRBV29-1 and J is TRBJ1-3, with D possibly matching TRBD1 (5 bases). The ends were cut back, 5 bases at V and 8 bases at J, with 10 bases in the middle. Per germline, CDR1 SQVTM and CDR2 ANQGSEA. The CDR3 spans 11 residues. This CDR3 is CSVTSGDTIYF. CDR3 in DNA: TGCAGCGTTACTTCGGGGGACACCATATATTTT. Together with reference TRBV29-1 and TRBJ1-3, the CDR3 gives the full variable domain: SAVISQKPSRDICQRGTSLTIQCQVDSQVTMMFWYRQQPGQSLTLIATANQGSEATYESGFVIDKFPISRPNLTFSTLTVSNMSPEDSSIYLCSVTSGDTIYFGEGSWLTVV.

The sample holds one count of this clone. This chain links TRBV27 with TRBJ2-2; 11 nucleotides agree with TRBD1. V gave up 6 bases and J gave up 4 bases; unmatched junction bases: 7. There are 16 residues in the CDR3. The germline V gene encodes CDR1 MNHEY and CDR2 SMNVEV (reference sequence). CDR3 protein: CASRTGQGAVTGELFF. The DNA for the CDR3 is TGTGCCAGCAGAACAGGACAGGGGGCGGTCACCGGGGAGCTGTTTTTT.

This chain links TRBV18 with TRBJ1-4; TRBD1 agrees at 7 bases. Per germline, CDR1 KGHSH and CDR2 LQKENI. The CDR3 spans 15 residues. The ends lost 0 bases at V and 7 bases at J; junction bases unmatched: 5. The CDR3 reads CASSPPTGWGEKLFF. CDR3 DNA: TGTGCCAGCTCACCACCGACAGGGTGGGGTGAAAAACTGTTTTTT.

The chain is built from TRBV10-2 and TRBJ1-1; D uncertain. The CDR3 runs 14 residues. V was trimmed by 3 bases and J by 5 bases, leaving 13 bases between them. The germline V gene encodes CDR1 WSHSY and CDR2 SAAADI. CDR3 nucleotide sequence: TGCGCCAGCAGTGATGTGGGGATTCGAACTGAAGCTTTCTTT. This gives the protein CASSDVGIRTEAFF.

The rearrangement joins TRBV5-1 to TRBJ2-7, with 9 positions matching TRBD1. Germline V lookup: CDR1 SGHRS, CDR2 YFSETQ. The V and J ends lost 4 bases and 3 bases, in that order; junction bases with no gene match: 5. The CDR3 is 14 amino acids. CDR3 in DNA: TGCGCCAGCAGCCCAGGGACAGGGAGCTACGAGCAGTACTTC. It encodes CASSPGTGSYEQYF.

This clone was detected once. This chain connects TRBV10-3 to TRBJ2-1; D is undetermined. The V gene lost 0 bases and the J gene lost 6 bases, with 9 bases spanning the gap. The germline gives CDR1 ENHRY, CDR2 SYGVKD. There are 14 residues in the CDR3. The CDR3 spells CAISESGLGNEQFF. The CDR3 DNA reads TGTGCCATCAGTGAGTCGGGTCTCGGCAATGAGCAGTTCTTC.

V gene TRBV18 combines with J gene TRBJ2-7, with 10 positions matching TRBD1. The CDR3 is made up of 16 amino acids. After removal of 1 base from V and 2 bases from J, the junction contained 5 bases not matched to a gene. Germline V gene sequence: CDR1 KGHSH, CDR2 LQKENI. The CDR3 protein is CASSPRQGAMPYEQYF. For the CDR3, the DNA is TGTGCCAGCTCACCACGACAGGGGGCAATGCCCTACGAGCAGTACTTC.

The chain couples TRBV7-2 to TRBJ2-1, with TRBD2 as a possible D gene (5 bases). From germline, CDR1 is SGHTA and CDR2 FQGNSA. Trimming took off 5 bases at V and 1 base at J, with 15 bases between the two ends. CDR3 length equals 16 residues. For the CDR3, the DNA is TGTGCCAGCAGCGGTTTCCCCGGGAATTCCTACAATGAGCAGTTCTTC. Translating it yields CASSGFPGNSYNEQFF.

V usage is TRBV28 and J usage is TRBJ1-5; 8 bases are a match to TRBD1. With V trimmed by 3 bases and J by 0 bases, 4 bases remained unmatched. This CDR3 contains 16 residues. Germline CDR1 MDHEN, CDR2 SYDVKM. Here the CDR3 reads CASSFTGTGSNQPQHF. The DNA for the CDR3 is TGTGCCAGCAGTTTTACCGGGACAGGTAGCAATCAGCCCCAGCATTTT. Variable domain in full (rest from reference TRBV28 and TRBJ1-5): DVKVTQSSRYLVKRTGEKVFLECVQDMDHENMFWYRQDPGLGLRLIYFSYDVKMKEKGDIPEGYSVSREKKERFSLILESASTNQTSMYLCASSFTGTGSNQPQHFGDGTRLSIL.

The V and J genes are TRBV5-1 and TRBJ1-3; a possible D gene is TRBD1 (5 bases). The CDR3 spans 15 residues. The V end was cut by 0 bases, the J end by 2 bases, with 9 bases between. Germline lookup yields CDR1 SGHRS and CDR2 YFSETQ. The CDR3 nucleotides read TGCGCCAGCAGCTTGGGGGACTTTGCTGGAAACACCATATATTTT. As protein: CASSLGDFAGNTIYF.

This chain uses TRBV5-1 with TRBJ1-2; D is uncertain. Trimming pared 1 base from V and 2 bases from J, leaving 15 bases between. The CDR3 spans 16 residues. Germline V gene sequence: CDR1 SGHRS, CDR2 YFSETQ. This CDR3 is CASSLSSLRANYGYTF. The CDR3 DNA reads TGCGCCAGCAGCTTGTCTTCTCTCCGGGCCAACTATGGCTACACCTTC.

The sample holds one count of this clone. The V gene is TRBV7-9, the J gene TRBJ1-5; D is ambiguous. With 1 base removed from V and 6 bases from J, the gap between germline ends came to 7 bases. Germline V gives CDR1 SEHNR, CDR2 FQNEAQ (reference sequence). The CDR3 totals 13 residues. The CDR3: CASSLGNPQPQHF. CDR3 bases: TGTGCCAGCAGCTTAGGAAACCCTCAGCCCCAGCATTTT.

This clone turned up a few times. This chain uses TRBV27 with TRBJ2-2, with 9 bases that match TRBD2. Trimming cost V 8 bases and J 4 bases; bases outside gene matches: 2. The CDR3 contains 13 residues. Germline V gives CDR1 MNHEY, CDR2 SMNVEV (reference sequence). The CDR3 bases are TGTGCCAGCGGGCGGGAGGGCACCGGGGAGCTGTTTTTT. This translates into CASGREGTGELFF.

The chain carries TRBV28 and TRBJ2-7; maybe TRBD2 (6 bases). Germline-derived CDR1 and CDR2 are MDHEN and SYDVKM. V was pared by 6 bases and J by 7 bases, with 13 bases between. The CDR3 runs 12 residues. The CDR3 region has the DNA TGTGCCAGCAGGTTCGGGAGCAGGGAGCAGTACTTC. Its translation: CASRFGSREQYF.

There are a few counts of this clone. This CDR3 reads CAWSGLAGYEQYF. CDR3 bases: TGTGCCTGGAGTGGACTAGCGGGTTACGAGCAGTACTTC. The chain recombines TRBV30 with TRBJ2-7, with TRBD2 identical over 10 bases. The junction had 1 base not matched to a gene; V was cut back by 1 base and J by 4 bases. Germline CDR1 reads GTSNPN; CDR2 reads SVGIG (reference sequence). The CDR3 extends over 13 amino acids.

This sequence joins TRBV6-1 and TRBJ2-7; the D is unclear. This CDR3 spans 14 amino acids. The germline CDR1 and CDR2 sequences are MNHNS and SASEGT. V was shortened by 4 bases and J by 2 bases, with 12 bases between the two germline ends. The CDR3 DNA sequence: TGTGCCAGCAGTGTCCCTGGTGGTACCTACGAGCAGTACTTC. Residues: CASSVPGGTYEQYF.

The table lists this clone with a few counts. The chain combines TRBV4-1 with TRBJ1-2; weak D call: TRBD1 (6 bases). From germline, CDR1 is MGHRA and CDR2 YSYEKL. The CDR3 totals 15 residues. Deletions cut 6 bases from V and 3 bases from J, with 17 bases between. The CDR3 region is CASSDVAGVDYGYTF. The CDR3 nucleotides read TGCGCCAGCAGTGACGTGGCAGGGGTGGACTATGGCTACACCTTC.

The V call is TRBV7-2, the J call TRBJ2-3, with 9 bases identical to TRBD2. CDR1 is SGHTA and CDR2 is FQGNSA in the germline V gene. Germline trimming cut 5 bases from V and 0 bases from J; bases unmatched to any gene: 6. The CDR3 loop spans 16 amino acids. The CDR3 here is CASSAPTSGSTDTQYF. The DNA for the CDR3 is TGTGCCAGCAGCGCTCCTACTAGCGGGAGCACAGATACGCAGTATTTT.

This clone was counted only a few times. The chain couples TRBV5-4 to TRBJ2-4; a weak D match, TRBD1 (6 bases). The V gene's germline CDR1 is SGHNT and CDR2 YYREEE (reference sequence). V lost 4 bases and J 2 bases, leaving 13 bases between the germline ends. The length of the CDR3 is 15 residues. The CDR3: CASSRERGSKNIQYF. The CDR3 DNA reads TGTGCCAGCAGCAGGGAGAGGGGGTCCAAAAACATTCAGTACTTC.

The rearrangement joins TRBV30 to TRBJ2-3; TRBD2 might be the D (7 bases). CDR1 is GTSNPN, CDR2 SVGIG, per germline (reference sequence). Trimming stripped 1 base from V and 1 base from J, with 21 bases between. The CDR3 is 18 residues long. The DNA of the CDR3 is TGTGCCTGGAGTGCTCCCCCGGGGGGCAAAGGTCGCACAGATACGCAGTATTTT. Residues: CAWSAPPGGKGRTDTQYF.

This clone was found a few times. The chain couples TRBV11-1 to TRBJ1-6; TRBD1 is a possible D gene (6 bases). This CDR3 spans 13 amino acids. Germline V gene sequence: CDR1 SGHAT, CDR2 FQDESV (reference sequence). V was trimmed by 3 bases and J by 8 bases, leaving 8 bases between them. The CDR3 spells CASSLEGDSPLHF. In nucleotides, the CDR3 is TGTGCCAGCAGCTTGGAGGGGGATTCACCCCTCCACTTT.

This clone was picked up one time. The CDR3 region is CASSSNLWGYGYTF. As DNA, the CDR3 is TGTGCCAGTAGTTCCAACCTGTGGGGGTATGGCTACACCTTC. The chain recombines TRBV19 with TRBJ1-2; the D gene is possibly TRBD1 (5 bases). V was trimmed by 5 bases and J by 5 bases, leaving 15 bases between them. This CDR3 spans 14 amino acids. Germline CDR1 reads LNHDA; CDR2 reads SQIVND (reference sequence).